This TCR beta chain was found in a study of T cells in Graves' hyperthyroidism and ophthalmopathy. Study-wide results and caveats: The model forecast ophthalmopathy, anticipating it by a median about six months before onset. Researchers report that a 13 V-J model separated ophthalmopathy from stable hyperthyroidism.

This clonotype appeared a few times. The antigen is undetermined. Amplified TCR beta CDR3 regions came from RNA transcripts. First-round RT-PCR with HTBI primers amplified the TCR CDR3 region. TCRdb recomputed calls from the multiplex PCR reads with MiXCR, one row per CDR3 protein. Of around 690,000 distinct CDR3 sequences detected, 20% appear once; the ten largest clones hold 34%. Germline V lookup: CDR1 PRHDT, CDR2 FYEKMQ (reference sequence). The CDR3 is 15 residues long. V lost 4 bases to trimming and J lost 2 bases, with 14 bases between them. The chain combines TRBV13 with TRBJ1-1; TRBD1 might be the D (5 bases). Material: blood. This TCR was sampled from a man aged 25 to 40 with Graves' ophthalmopathy. This chain's CDR3 is CASSSSHRTNTEAFF. The DNA for the CDR3 is TGTGCCAGCAGCTCCAGTCACAGGACCAACACTGAAGCTTTCTTT. The entire variable domain, with the rest obtained from reference TRBV13 and TRBJ1-1, is as follows: AAGVIQSPRHLIKEKRETATLKCYPIPRHDTVYWYQQGPGQDPQFLISFYEKMQSDKGSIPDRFSAQQFSDYHSELNMSSLELGDSALYFCASSSSHRTNTEAFFGQGTRLTVV.